Below, 14 T cell receptor beta chains from the same sample are listed, as sequenced in a study of T cell responses to AZD1222 COVID-19 vaccine. Measured with immunoSEQ multiplex PCR; TCRdb has only the in-frame clones, and not every one. The table lists some 170,000 clones, roughly 94% of them singletons. The sample in question was peripheral blood, obtained 28 days after the second AZD1222 dose. The receptors come from an adult who received the AZD1222 COVID-19 vaccine.

The chain combines TRBV7-6 with TRBJ1-2, with a tentative D call TRBD1 (5 bases). CDR3 size: 14 residues. Per the germline V gene, CDR1 is SGHVS and CDR2 is FNYEAQ. Trimming cost V 5 bases and J 5 bases, with 15 bases left between them. The CDR3 DNA reads TGTGCCAGCAGCCCGAGGGGCAACTCGTATGGCTACACCTTC. Translating gives CASSPRGNSYGYTF. Filled out from reference TRBV7-6 and TRBJ1-2, the complete variable domain reads GAGVSQSPRYKVTKRGQDVALRCDPISGHVSLYWYRQALGQGPEFLTYFNYEAQQDKSGLPNDRFSAERPEGSISTLTIQRTEQRDSAMYRCASSPRGNSYGYTFGSGTRLTVV.

The genes are TRBV30 and TRBJ1-5; possibly TRBD1 for D (5 bases). The CDR3 contains 13 residues. Germline V gene data show CDR1 as GTSNPN and CDR2 as SVGIG (reference sequence). Trimming removed 5 bases at V and 6 bases at J, with 14 bases between. The CDR3 coding sequence is TGTGCCTGGGGCAGGGAAGGAGGTCAGCCCCAGCATTTT. Encoded protein: CAWGREGGQPQHF.

The rearrangement uses TRBV10-1 and TRBJ1-3; maybe TRBD1 (6 bases). CDR1 WNHNN and CDR2 SYGVQD come from the germline V gene (reference sequence). Trimming took 4 bases from V and 0 from J, leaving 13 bases between them. CDR3 length: 16 residues. The CDR3: CASSGNRENSGNTIYF. CDR3 nucleotide sequence: TGCGCCAGCAGTGGAAACAGGGAAAACTCTGGAAACACCATATATTTT.

V is TRBV9 and J is TRBJ1-1, with 9 nucleotides matching TRBD1. The CDR3 covers 14 residues. Germline CDR1 is SGDLS and CDR2 is YYNGEE. V was pared by 3 bases and J by 11 bases, with 11 bases of the junction left unmatched. CDR3 amino acids: CASSGGGQGKRAFF. The CDR3 DNA reads as TGTGCCAGCAGCGGTGGGGGACAGGGTAAAAGGGCTTTCTTT.

The genes are TRBV21-1 and TRBJ2-1; the tabulated D call, TRBD2, remains unverified against the DNA. TRBV21-1 is listed as a pseudogene. The CDR3 has 15 amino acids. CDR3 residues: CASSKVGTPLNEQFF. Written as DNA, the CDR3 is TGTGCCAGCAGCAAAGTCGGGACTCCACTCAATGAGCAGTTCTTC.

The table lists this clone with a count of one. The gene calls are TRBV19 and TRBJ2-1, with D possibly being TRBD2 (6 bases). Germline V gene sequence: CDR1 LNHDA, CDR2 SQIVND (reference sequence). Deletions cut 3 bases from V and 0 bases from J, with 18 bases between. The CDR3 sequence is 18 residues long. The CDR3 sequence is CASSITGGPVYSYNEQFF. CDR3 DNA sequence: TGTGCCAGTAGTATCACCGGAGGGCCAGTATACTCCTACAATGAGCAGTTCTTC.

The chain joins TRBV3-1 (or the pseudogene TRBV3-2) to TRBJ1-4; TRBD1 aligns across 7 bases. Germline CDR1 and CDR2: LGHDT and YNNKEL (reference sequence). The CDR3 is made up of 13 amino acids. J lost 7 bases, V lost 2 bases, and 1 base had no gene match. The CDR3 sequence: CASSQYRGEKLFF. CDR3 in DNA: TGTGCCAGCAGCCAATACAGGGGTGAAAAACTGTTTTTT.

The chain carries TRBV3-1 (or the pseudogene TRBV3-2) and TRBJ2-5, with D maybe TRBD1 (6 bases). Germline loops: CDR1 LGHDT, CDR2 YNNKEL (reference sequence). V was trimmed by 4 bases and J by 4 bases, leaving 13 bases between them. The CDR3 totals 14 residues. This chain's CDR3 is CASSPLGGAETQYF. In DNA form, the CDR3 reads TGTGCCAGCAGCCCTCTAGGGGGTGCAGAGACCCAGTACTTC.

The chain carries TRBV5-4 and TRBJ2-7, with 7 bases fitting TRBD2. The CDR3 contains 15 residues. V lost 4 bases, J lost 1 base, and 8 bases stayed unmatched. Germline CDR1 and CDR2: SGHNT and YYREEE (reference sequence). The CDR3 region has the DNA TGTGCCAGCAGCGGTATAGCGGGTAGGTCCTACGAGCAGTACTTC. Translation: CASSGIAGRSYEQYF.

With respect to this clone: This specimen includes other DNA sequences encoding the same CDR3. This CDR3 reads CASSLGAYNEQFF. As DNA, the CDR3 is TGTGCCAGCAGCTTGGGGGCTTACAATGAGCAGTTCTTC. The chain links TRBV5-6 to TRBJ2-1; D is uncertain. The germline gives CDR1 SGHDT, CDR2 YYEEEE. The CDR3 length is 13 residues. The ends were cut back, 0 bases at V and 4 bases at J, with 5 bases in the middle. Filled out from reference TRBV5-6 and TRBJ2-1, the complete variable domain reads DAGVTQSPTHLIKTRGQQVTLRCSPKSGHDTVSWYQQALGQGPQFIFQYYEEEERQRGNFPDRFSGHQFPNYSSELNVNALLLGDSALYLCASSLGAYNEQFFGPGTRLTVL.

The chain couples TRBV11-2 to TRBJ2-3; D not resolved. The CDR3 sequence is 13 residues long. Germline assignment: CDR1 SGHAT and CDR2 FQNNGV. Trimming removed 2 bases at V and 1 base at J, with 4 bases between. The CDR3 DNA sequence: TGTGCCAGCAGCTTACTAGGCACAGATACGCAGTATTTT. As protein: CASSLLGTDTQYF.

For the CDR3, the DNA is TGCAGCGCCACGGACAGGGTGGACTATGGCTACACCTTC. It is translated as CSATDRVDYGYTF. V and J are TRBV29-1 and TRBJ1-2; 8 bases align to TRBD1. V lost 7 bases to trimming and J lost 3 bases; unmatched junction nucleotides: 7. CDR1 and CDR2 (germline): SQVTM, ANQGSEA. There are 13 residues in the CDR3.

The V call is TRBV6-5, the J call TRBJ2-7; D gene uncertain. Germline values: CDR1 MNHEY, CDR2 SVGAGI. V lost 3 bases to trimming and J lost 2 bases, with 11 bases between them. The CDR3 runs 14 residues. In DNA form, the CDR3 reads TGTGCCAGCAGTTATAGGCAGGAACCCTACGAGCAGTACTTC. Protein sequence: CASSYRQEPYEQYF.

V gene TRBV3-1 (or the pseudogene TRBV3-2) combines with J gene TRBJ1-1; TRBD1 matches 9 bases. The CDR3 is 14 amino acids. Germline-derived CDR1 and CDR2 are LGHDT and YNNKEL (reference sequence). V gave up 5 bases and J gave up 7 bases; unmatched junction bases: 8. CDR3 nucleotide sequence: TGTGCCAGCAGCTTCCGGGACAGGGCAGGTGAAGCTTTCTTT. It specifies CASSFRDRAGEAFF.